The present TCR beta chain was sequenced within a study of blood T cells in healthy people across ages. RNA extraction gave at least 5 micrograms of total RNA per sample. Then a second PCR, running roughly 7 to 11 cycles, was carried out with a sample-barcoded 5' primer and a J-beta primer mix. TCRdb re-analysed the 5' RACE reads in MiXCR, keeping a single row per CDR3 protein. The table shows 1.5 million to 1.9 million distinct CDR3 sequences, with about 42% occurring only once. The TCR was taken from a woman aged 18-29 years in good health. The source material was blood.

Written as DNA, the CDR3 is TGCAGCGTTGAAGATCCCAGGAGGAGCACAGATACGCAGTATTTT. Residues: CSVEDPRRSTDTQYF. The J gene is TRBJ2-3, the V gene TRBV29-1; TRBD2 might be the D (5 bases). The CDR3 runs to 15 residues. The V end lost 0 bases, the J end lost 0 bases, and 10 bases lay between the germline ends. Germline V CDR1 and CDR2: SQVTM, ANQGSEA.